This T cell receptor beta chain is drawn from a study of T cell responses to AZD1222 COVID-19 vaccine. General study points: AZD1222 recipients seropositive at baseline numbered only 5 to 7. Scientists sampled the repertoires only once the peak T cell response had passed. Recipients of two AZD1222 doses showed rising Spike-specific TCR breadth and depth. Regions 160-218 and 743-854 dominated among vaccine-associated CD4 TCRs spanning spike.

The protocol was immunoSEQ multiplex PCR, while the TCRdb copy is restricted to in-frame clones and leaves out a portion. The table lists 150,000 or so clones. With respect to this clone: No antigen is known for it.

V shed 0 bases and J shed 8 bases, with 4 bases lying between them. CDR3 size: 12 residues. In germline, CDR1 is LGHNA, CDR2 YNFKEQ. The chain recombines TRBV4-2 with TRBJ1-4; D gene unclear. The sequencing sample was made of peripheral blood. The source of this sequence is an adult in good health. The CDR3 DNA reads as TGTGCCAGCAGCCAAGAGCAGGAAAAACTGTTTTTT. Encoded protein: CASSQEQEKLFF.